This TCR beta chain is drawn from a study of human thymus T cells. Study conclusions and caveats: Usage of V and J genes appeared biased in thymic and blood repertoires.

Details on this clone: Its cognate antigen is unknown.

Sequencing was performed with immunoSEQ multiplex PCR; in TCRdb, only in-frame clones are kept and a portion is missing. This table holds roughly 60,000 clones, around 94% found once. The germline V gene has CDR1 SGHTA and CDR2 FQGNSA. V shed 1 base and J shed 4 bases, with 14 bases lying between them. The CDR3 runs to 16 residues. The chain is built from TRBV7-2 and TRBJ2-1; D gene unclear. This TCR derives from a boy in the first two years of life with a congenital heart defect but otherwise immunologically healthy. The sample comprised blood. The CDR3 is CASSLESTTAYNEQFF. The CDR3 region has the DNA TGTGCCAGCAGCTTAGAATCTACCACGGCATACAATGAGCAGTTCTTC.